These 27 T cell receptor beta chains originate from one sample sequenced in a study of T-cell memory formation after mild COVID-19 (dated by TCRdb to the early 2020s). The library relied on 5' RACE. Sequencing was performed on an Illumina NovaSeq 6000. TCRdb reprocessed the public reads (quality trimming at Q25 with fastp, clone calling with MiXCR) and kept in-frame beta chains. Every entry covers one CDR3 protein and lists the most common genes and DNA from its rows. The sample yields under 250,000 distinct CDR3 sequences; more than 9% were counted once. The ten largest clones capture approximately 3% of the sample. The sequenced sample was PBMCs or a T cell subset sorted from them (not recorded which). The receptors were gathered from a man between 18 and 29 years old who had mild COVID-19 (a few samples of this study predate the infection). The sample titles of this study are shuffled in the database, so cell type and time point are left out; the donor was told from shared clones.

Ten or more counts support this clonotype. The V gene is TRBV7-2, the J gene TRBJ2-7; maybe TRBD2 (6 bases). The CDR3 is made up of 15 amino acids. V shed 0 bases and J shed 0 bases, with 9 bases lying between them. Germline V gene lookup returns CDR1 SGHTA and CDR2 FQGNSA. CDR3 bases: TGTGCCAGCAGCTTAGCTCCGGGAGCCTCCTACGAGCAGTACGTC. It encodes CASSLAPGASYEQYV.

V usage is TRBV20-1 and J usage is TRBJ2-1; D is possibly TRBD1 or TRBD2 (5 bases each). With 0 bases removed from V and 4 bases from J, the gap between germline ends came to 13 bases. CDR1 is DFQATT and CDR2 is SNEGSKA in the germline V gene (reference sequence). The length of the CDR3 is 15 residues. CDR3 loop: CSAREPLGDYNEQFF. The CDR3 DNA follows: TGCAGTGCTAGAGAACCCTTGGGGGATTACAATGAGCAGTTCTTC.

Only a few counts were recorded for this clonotype. The chain recombines TRBV14 with TRBJ2-1; D is ambiguous. V lost 4 bases and J lost 5, with 6 bases in between. Germline V CDR1 and CDR2: SGHDN, FVKESK. This CDR3 has 12 amino acids. CDR3 bases: TGTGCCAGCAGCCCCCTAAACAATGAGCAGTTCTTC. It specifies CASSPLNNEQFF.

V is TRBV12-3 or TRBV12-4 and J is TRBJ2-3, with 8 bases that match TRBD2. The length of the CDR3 is 17 residues. V shed 5 bases and J 1 base; nucleotides not matched to a gene: 11. The CDR3 sequence is CASSPGWGAGGTDTQYF. DNA of the CDR3: TGTGCCAGCAGTCCGGGGTGGGGAGCGGGGGGCACAGATACGCAGTATTTT.

In its sample, this clonotype was seen many times. This chain joins TRBV5-1 and TRBJ1-1; tentatively, D is TRBD1 (5 bases). The CDR3 runs 15 residues. The germline V gene encodes CDR1 SGHRS and CDR2 YFSETQ. Trimming pared 2 bases from V and 6 bases from J, leaving 17 bases between. The DNA for the CDR3 is TGCGCCAGCAGCTTCGTTGGGGGGACCCAGTCTGAAGCTTTCTTT. Translating gives CASSFVGGTQSEAFF.

This clonotype appeared many times. This chain uses TRBV20-1 with TRBJ1-2; D might be TRBD1 (5 bases). The V gene lost 3 bases and the J gene lost 4 bases, with 12 bases spanning the gap. The CDR3 extends over 13 amino acids. The germline V gene encodes CDR1 DFQATT and CDR2 SNEGSKA (reference sequence). CDR3 protein: CSASIRTGYGYTF. The CDR3 DNA is TGCAGTGCTAGCATCCGAACAGGCTATGGCTACACCTTC.

This chain links TRBV21-1 with TRBJ2-7; TRBD1 is the table's D call, not checked against the DNA. TRBV21-1 is a documented pseudogene. This CDR3 comprises 16 residues. The CDR3 reads CASSKGGTGGIYEQYF. The CDR3 DNA sequence: TGTGCCAGCAGCAAAGGCGGGACAGGGGGCATCTACGAGCAGTACTTC.

The chain links TRBV28 to TRBJ2-1; D might be TRBD1 (5 bases). Germline assignment: CDR1 MDHEN and CDR2 SYDVKM. There are 15 residues in the CDR3. Trimming shortened V by 0 bases and J by 4 bases, and 10 bases separated the two germline ends. The CDR3 DNA sequence: TGTGCCAGCAGTTTATGGGACACCCGATACAATGAGCAGTTCTTC. Translated: CASSLWDTRYNEQFF.

This clonotype was observed a few times. V is TRBV25-1 and J is TRBJ2-6; weak D call: TRBD2 (6 bases). There are 16 residues in the CDR3. CDR1 MGHDK and CDR2 SYGVNS come from the germline V gene. Trimming cost V 0 bases and J 2 bases, with 8 bases left between them. CDR3 coding DNA: TGTGCCAGCAGTGAATATGGAGGGGCTGGGGCCAACGTCCTGACTTTC. It yields the protein CASSEYGGAGANVLTF.

This clonotype was observed a few times. The chain links TRBV20-1 to TRBJ2-6; 8 bases are shared with TRBD2. The CDR3 has 15 amino acids. The J segment lost 3 bases and the V segment lost 2 bases, leaving 3 bases of the junction unmatched. Germline V CDR1 and CDR2: DFQATT, SNEGSKA (reference sequence). The CDR3 DNA reads TGCAGTGCTAGAAAGCGGGGGTATGGGGCCAACGTCCTGACTTTC. This codes for CSARKRGYGANVLTF.

This clonotype was observed a handful of times. This chain connects TRBV24-1 to TRBJ2-3; the D gene is possibly TRBD2 (6 bases). The CDR3 is 16 amino acids. Trimming took 4 bases from V and 4 from J, leaving 17 bases between them. The germline gives CDR1 KGHDR, CDR2 SFDVKD. The CDR3 nucleotides are TGTGCCACCAGTGACCAGGGAGGTTTTGGTGCAGATACGCAGTATTTT. It yields the protein CATSDQGGFGADTQYF.

This clonotype was seen a handful of times. The V call is TRBV29-1, the J call TRBJ2-3; TRBD1 matches 11 bases. Germline V gene lookup returns CDR1 SQVTM and CDR2 ANQGSEA. The V segment lost 1 base and the J segment 4 bases; nucleotides outside the gene matches: 7. This CDR3 spans 16 amino acids. CDR3 sequence: CSVEVVGGQGADTQYF. The CDR3 nucleotides read TGCAGCGTTGAAGTGGTTGGGGGACAGGGGGCAGATACGCAGTATTTT.

This clonotype was counted between two and nine times. V is TRBV12-3 or TRBV12-4 and J is TRBJ2-5, with 9 bases matching TRBD1. V lost 3 bases and J lost 4; bases outside the gene matches: 6. The CDR3 is 15 amino acids. The CDR3 bases are TGTGCCAGCAGTTTGTATAACAGGGGGCTAGAGACCCAGTACTTC. This codes for CASSLYNRGLETQYF.

In this sample, this clonotype turned up a few times. The CDR3 DNA follows: TGCGCCAGCAGCCCGAACTGGGAGGAGACCCAGTACTTC. Its protein is CASSPNWEETQYF. The chain couples TRBV5-1 to TRBJ2-5, with D possibly being TRBD2 (5 bases). V lost 4 bases and J 5 bases, leaving 12 bases between the germline ends. Germline V CDR1 and CDR2: SGHRS, YFSETQ. CDR3 length: 13 amino acids.

This clonotype showed up just a few times. The genes are TRBV7-2 and TRBJ1-5; 11 nucleotides match TRBD1. Losses at the gene ends were 4 bases for V and 0 bases for J; bases not matched to a gene: 14. The CDR3 spans 20 residues. Germline lookup yields CDR1 SGHTA and CDR2 FQGNSA. This chain's CDR3 is CASSYEHWTGGSYSNQPQHF. The DNA for the CDR3 is TGTGCCAGCAGCTACGAACACTGGACAGGGGGCTCTTATAGCAATCAGCCCCAGCATTTT.

The rearrangement uses TRBV7-3 and TRBJ2-1; D assignment may be TRBD1 or TRBD2 (6 bases each). Germline V gene data show CDR1 as SGHTA and CDR2 as FQGTGA. The CDR3 is 16 amino acids. V was pared by 4 bases and J by 7 bases, with 20 bases between. In DNA, the CDR3 is TGTGCCAGCAGCTCCGTCTCGGGGGCAGGTTGGAATGAGCAGTTCTTC. Amino acid sequence: CASSSVSGAGWNEQFF.

This chain uses TRBV5-6 with TRBJ2-5; perhaps TRBD1 as D (6 bases). Germline CDR1 SGHDT, CDR2 YYEEEE. The CDR3 has 14 residues. V gave up 1 base and J gave up 1 base, with 8 bases separating them. The CDR3 DNA reads TGTGCCAGCAGCTTGAGGGGGATCCAAGAGACCCAGTACTTC. The encoded protein is CASSLRGIQETQYF.

This clonotype has more than one count but fewer than ten. The genes are TRBV20-1 and TRBJ2-3; tentatively, D is TRBD2 (6 bases). The CDR3 sequence is 11 residues long. V lost 6 bases, J lost 8 bases, and 12 bases lay in between. The V gene's germline CDR1 is DFQATT and CDR2 SNEGSKA (reference sequence). Written as DNA, the CDR3 is TGCAGTGCGGACTATCCGGGTACGCAGTATTTT. It codes for CSADYPGTQYF.

The chain has TRBV18 and TRBJ1-4; D perhaps matches TRBD1 (5 bases). The length of the CDR3 is 13 residues. Germline CDR1 reads KGHSH; CDR2 reads LQKENI. Trimming left V 2 bases short and J 8 bases short, with 9 bases between. The CDR3 reads CASSPRGLEKLFF. CDR3 nucleotides: TGTGCCAGCTCACCAAGGGGACTGGAAAAACTGTTTTTT.

The V call is TRBV4-2, the J call TRBJ2-7; 12 bases are a match to TRBD2. Trimming cost V 1 base and J 4 bases; bases outside gene matches: 2. The length of the CDR3 is 15 residues. CDR1 is LGHNA, CDR2 YNFKEQ, per germline. CDR3 loop: CASSQGLAGEYEQYF. The CDR3 DNA reads TGTGCCAGCAGCCAAGGACTAGCGGGGGAGTACGAGCAGTACTTC.

The chain is built from TRBV2 and TRBJ2-2, with 8 bases matching TRBD1. Trimming at V came to 5 bases and at J to 5 bases, leaving 7 bases not matched to a gene. Germline CDR1 SNHLY, CDR2 FYNNEI. This CDR3 region has 15 residues. The CDR3 bases are TGTGCCAGCAGTATTGACAGGGGTTGGACCGGGGAGCTGTTTTTT. Amino acids: CASSIDRGWTGELFF.

This clonotype was seen a handful of times. In nucleotides, the CDR3 is TGTGCCAGCAGCTTAACGCCTAGCAACGGTGAGCAGTTCTTC. Its translation is CASSLTPSNGEQFF. The V call is TRBV7-3, the J call TRBJ2-1; perhaps TRBD2 as D (5 bases). Trimming left V 0 bases short and J 9 bases short, with 12 bases between. CDR3 size: 14 residues. Germline CDR1 and CDR2: SGHTA and FQGTGA.

This clonotype has more than one count but fewer than ten. The rearrangement links TRBV28 to TRBJ2-1; TRBD2 matches at 9 bases. V shed 6 bases, J shed 0 bases, and the junction held 9 bases outside the gene matches. The germline gives CDR1 MDHEN, CDR2 SYDVKM. This CDR3 region has 17 residues. CDR3 protein: CASRRMSGGRSYNEQFF. The CDR3 DNA follows: TGTGCCAGCAGGCGGATGAGCGGGGGGCGCTCCTACAATGAGCAGTTCTTC. The full variable domain, rest sourced from reference TRBV28 and TRBJ2-1, is DVKVTQSSRYLVKRTGEKVFLECVQDMDHENMFWYRQDPGLGLRLIYFSYDVKMKEKGDIPEGYSVSREKKERFSLILESASTNQTSMYLCASRRMSGGRSYNEQFFGPGTRLTVL.

The genes are TRBV15 and TRBJ1-3; TRBD1 matches at 7 bases. This CDR3 is 17 amino acids long. CDR1 is LNHNV, CDR2 YYDKDF, per germline (reference sequence). Germline trimming cut 4 bases from V and 0 bases from J; bases unmatched to any gene: 9. As DNA, the CDR3 is TGTGCCACCAGCAAGCGACAGGGATTGAGCTCTGGAAACACCATATATTTT. It specifies CATSKRQGLSSGNTIYF.

The table lists this clonotype with many counts. This sequence joins TRBV10-3 and TRBJ2-3, with 11 bases matching TRBD2. The trim removed 4 bases at V and 3 bases at J, leaving 3 bases unmatched. This CDR3 spans 15 amino acids. Per the germline V gene, CDR1 is ENHRY and CDR2 is SYGVKD. CDR3 bases: TGTGCCATCAGTGCGACTAGCGGGGTAACAGATACGCAGTATTTT. Protein product: CAISATSGVTDTQYF.

V gene TRBV5-1 combines with J gene TRBJ2-7; the D gene is possibly TRBD2 (7 bases). The CDR3 is 13 residues long. The germline V and J ends were trimmed by 4 bases and 7 bases, with 15 bases remaining between them. The germline gives CDR1 SGHRS, CDR2 YFSETQ. CDR3 nucleotides: TGCGCCAGCAGCCCGGCGGGGGCTGGAGAGCAGTACGTC. It yields the protein CASSPAGAGEQYV.

CDR3 DNA sequence: TGTGCCAGCAGCTTGGGGTATCGTGGGGCCAACGTCCTGACTTTC. Its protein product is CASSLGYRGANVLTF. The chain has TRBV7-2 and TRBJ2-6; D remains ambiguous. Trimming left V 3 bases short and J 3 bases short, with 9 bases between. This CDR3 contains 15 residues. Germline-derived CDR1 and CDR2 are SGHTA and FQGNSA.